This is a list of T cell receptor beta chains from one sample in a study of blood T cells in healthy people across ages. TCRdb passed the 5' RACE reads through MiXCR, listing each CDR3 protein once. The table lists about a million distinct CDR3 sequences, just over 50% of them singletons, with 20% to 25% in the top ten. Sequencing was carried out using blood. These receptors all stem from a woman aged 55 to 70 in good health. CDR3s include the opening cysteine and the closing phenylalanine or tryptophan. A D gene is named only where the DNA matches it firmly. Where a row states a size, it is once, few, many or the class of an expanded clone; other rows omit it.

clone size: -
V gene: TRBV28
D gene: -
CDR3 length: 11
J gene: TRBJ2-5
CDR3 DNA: TGTGTCAGCAGTTTATACCGAGAGCAGTACTTC
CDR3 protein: CVSSLYREQYF

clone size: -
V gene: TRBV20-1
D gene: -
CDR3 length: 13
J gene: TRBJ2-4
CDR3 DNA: TGCAGTGCTAGAGTACAGGGCCCCAGGGAGCAGTACTTC
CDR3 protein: CSARVQGPREQYF

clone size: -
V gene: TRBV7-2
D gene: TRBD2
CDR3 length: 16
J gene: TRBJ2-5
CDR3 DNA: TGTGCCAGCACCCTCAGGCGGGGGAGCTTCCAAGAGACCCAGTACTTC
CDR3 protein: CASTLRRGSFQETQYF

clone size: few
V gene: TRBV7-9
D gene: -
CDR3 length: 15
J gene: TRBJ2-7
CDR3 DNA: TGTGCCAGCAGGCCCGCGGGACTCCTCTCCTACGAGCAGTACTTC
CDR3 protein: CASRPAGLLSYEQYF

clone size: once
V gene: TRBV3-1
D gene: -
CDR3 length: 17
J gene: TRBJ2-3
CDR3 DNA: TGTGCCAGCAGCCAAGGAACTGGACGGAGTTTCACAGATACGCAGTATTTT
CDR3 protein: CASSQGTGRSFTDTQYF

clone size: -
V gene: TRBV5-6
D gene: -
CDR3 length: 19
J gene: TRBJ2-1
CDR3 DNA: TGTGCCAGCGGCGCCGGGACCAGGTTTGCGGGTCAGAGGATGGATGAGCAGTTCTTC
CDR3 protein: CASGAGTRFAGQRMDEQFF

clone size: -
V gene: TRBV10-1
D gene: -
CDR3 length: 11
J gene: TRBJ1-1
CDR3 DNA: TGTGCCAGCGAGAACTATAGGGAAGCTTTCTTT
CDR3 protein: CASENYREAFF

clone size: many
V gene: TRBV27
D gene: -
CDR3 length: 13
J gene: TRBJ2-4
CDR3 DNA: TGTGCCAGCAGAGGCCCTTGGGAAAACATTCAGTACTTC
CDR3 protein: CASRGPWENIQYF

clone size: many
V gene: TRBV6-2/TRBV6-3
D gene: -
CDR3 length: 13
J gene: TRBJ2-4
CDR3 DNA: TGTGCCACCAGGGGGACTAGCAAAAACATTCAGTACTTC
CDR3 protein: CATRGTSKNIQYF

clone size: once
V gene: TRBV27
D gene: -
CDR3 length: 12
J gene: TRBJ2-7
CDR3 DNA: TGTGCCAGCGGCTTTTTGGGGAGAGAGCAGTACTTC
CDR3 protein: CASGFLGREQYF

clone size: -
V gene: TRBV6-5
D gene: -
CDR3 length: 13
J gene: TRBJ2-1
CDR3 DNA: TGTGCCAGCAGTTATTCCGGAAACAATGAGCAGTTCTTC
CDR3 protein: CASSYSGNNEQFF

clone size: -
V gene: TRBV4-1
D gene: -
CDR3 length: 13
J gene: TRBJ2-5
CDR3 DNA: TGCGCCAGCAGCCAACCCTTAATGGAGACCCAGTACTTC
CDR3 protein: CASSQPLMETQYF

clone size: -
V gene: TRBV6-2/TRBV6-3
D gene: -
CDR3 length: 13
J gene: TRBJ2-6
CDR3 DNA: TGTGCCAGTGGGGCCTCTGGGGCCAACGTCCTGACTTTC
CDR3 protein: CASGASGANVLTF

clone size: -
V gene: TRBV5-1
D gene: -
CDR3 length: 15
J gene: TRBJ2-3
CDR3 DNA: TGCGCCAGCAGCTTCGAGACCTACCTACAAGATACGCAGTATTTT
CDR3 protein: CASSFETYLQDTQYF

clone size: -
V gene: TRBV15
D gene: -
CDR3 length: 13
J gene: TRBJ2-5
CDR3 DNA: TGTGCCACCAGCAGAGATCGGGGGGCTGAGCAGTACTTC
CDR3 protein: CATSRDRGAEQYF

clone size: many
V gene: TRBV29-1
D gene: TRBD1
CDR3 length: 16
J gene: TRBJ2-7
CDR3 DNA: TGCAGCGTTGCGGGACAGCTAGACATAAACTCCTACGAGCAGTACTTC
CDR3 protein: CSVAGQLDINSYEQYF

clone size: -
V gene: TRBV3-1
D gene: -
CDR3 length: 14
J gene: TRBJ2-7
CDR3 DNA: TGTGCCAGCAGCCAGGGAAGGAGGCCCTACGAGCAGTACTTC
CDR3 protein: CASSQGRRPYEQYF

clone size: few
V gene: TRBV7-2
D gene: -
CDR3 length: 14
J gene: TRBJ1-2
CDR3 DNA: TGTGCCAGCAGTCCCCTGAGGAGGTTGGGTGGCTACACCTTC
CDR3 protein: CASSPLRRLGGYTF

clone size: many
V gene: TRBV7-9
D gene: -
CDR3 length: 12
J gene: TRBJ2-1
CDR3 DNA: TGCGCCAGCAGCTTCCCAGGGAATGAGCAGTTCTTC
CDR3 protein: CASSFPGNEQFF

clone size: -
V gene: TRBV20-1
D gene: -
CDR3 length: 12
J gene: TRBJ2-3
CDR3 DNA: TGCAGTGCTACTACGGTTTTTAATACGCAGTATTTT
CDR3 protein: CSATTVFNTQYF

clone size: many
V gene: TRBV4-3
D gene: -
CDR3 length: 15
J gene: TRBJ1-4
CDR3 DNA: TGCGCCAGCAGCCAAGTCGGGGGCAGGATAGAAAAACTGTTTTTT
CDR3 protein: CASSQVGGRIEKLFF

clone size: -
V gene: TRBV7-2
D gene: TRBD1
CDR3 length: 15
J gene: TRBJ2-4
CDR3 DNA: TGTGCCAGCAGCTTAAGGGTGGGACAGGGGGGGCTTCAGTACTTC
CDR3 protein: CASSLRVGQGGLQYF

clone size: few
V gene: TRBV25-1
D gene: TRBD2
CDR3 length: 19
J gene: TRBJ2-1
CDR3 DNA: TGTGCCAGCAGTGAATCTCGGGCTAGCGGGAGCCGGCGCTACAATGAGCAGTTCTTC
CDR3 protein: CASSESRASGSRRYNEQFF

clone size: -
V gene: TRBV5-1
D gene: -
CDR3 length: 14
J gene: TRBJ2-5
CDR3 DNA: TGCGCCAGCAGCCGACAGTCCATAAGGGAGACCCAGTACTTC
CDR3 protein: CASSRQSIRETQYF

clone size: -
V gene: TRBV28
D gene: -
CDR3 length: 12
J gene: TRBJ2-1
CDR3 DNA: TGTGCCACCGGGGTTTTAACGGGGGAGCAGTTCTTC
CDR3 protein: CATGVLTGEQFF

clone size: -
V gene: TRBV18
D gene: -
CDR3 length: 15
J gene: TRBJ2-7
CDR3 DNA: TGTGCCAGCTCACCCCCTTCCAGCGGGTGGTACGAGCAGTACTTC
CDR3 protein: CASSPPSSGWYEQYF

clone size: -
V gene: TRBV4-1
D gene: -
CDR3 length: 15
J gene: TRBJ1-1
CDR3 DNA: TGCGCCAGCAGCCAAGATCCGCGGGTTATTGCTGAAGCTTTCTTT
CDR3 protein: CASSQDPRVIAEAFF

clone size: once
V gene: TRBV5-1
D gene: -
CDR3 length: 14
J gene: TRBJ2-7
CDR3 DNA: TGCGCCAGCAGCTTACCGACACCTACCTACGAGCAGTACTTC
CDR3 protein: CASSLPTPTYEQYF

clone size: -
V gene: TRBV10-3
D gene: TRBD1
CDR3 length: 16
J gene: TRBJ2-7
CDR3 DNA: TGTGCCATCAGCTCAAGCCGGGACAGGGATCCCTACGAGCAGTACTTC
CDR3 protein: CAISSSRDRDPYEQYF

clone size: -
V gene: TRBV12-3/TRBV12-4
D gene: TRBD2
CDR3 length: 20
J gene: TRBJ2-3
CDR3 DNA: TGTGCCAGCAGTTTATTTTATAGGACTAGCGGGAATGATAACACAGATACGCAGTATTTT
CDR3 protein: CASSLFYRTSGNDNTDTQYF

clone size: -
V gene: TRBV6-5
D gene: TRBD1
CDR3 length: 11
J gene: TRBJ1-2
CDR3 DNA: TGTGCCAGCAGGACAGGGGGTGGCTACACCTTC
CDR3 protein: CASRTGGGYTF

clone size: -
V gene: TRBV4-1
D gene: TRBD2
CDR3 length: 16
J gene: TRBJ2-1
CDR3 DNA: TGCGCCAGCAGCACCGGACTAGGGACGGGTTACAATGAGCAGTTCTTC
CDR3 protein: CASSTGLGTGYNEQFF

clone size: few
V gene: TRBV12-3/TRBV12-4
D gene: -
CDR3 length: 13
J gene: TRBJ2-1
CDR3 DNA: TGTGCCAGCAGTATCTTTGCTCGCAATGAGCAGTTCTTC
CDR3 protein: CASSIFARNEQFF

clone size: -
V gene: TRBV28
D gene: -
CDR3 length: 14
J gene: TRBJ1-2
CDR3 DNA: -
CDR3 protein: CASSFLAGGYGYTF

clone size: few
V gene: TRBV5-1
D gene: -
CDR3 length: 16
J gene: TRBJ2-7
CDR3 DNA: TGCGCCAGCAGCTTGGTGTTTGCGGAGTCAGGCCACGAGCAGTACTTC
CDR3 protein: CASSLVFAESGHEQYF

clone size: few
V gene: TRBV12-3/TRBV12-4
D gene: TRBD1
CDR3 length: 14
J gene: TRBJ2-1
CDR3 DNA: TGTGCCAGCAGGAAACCGGGACAGGGCAATGAGCAGTTCTTC
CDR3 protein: CASRKPGQGNEQFF

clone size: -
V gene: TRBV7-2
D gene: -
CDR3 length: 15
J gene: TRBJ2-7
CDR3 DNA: TGTGCCAGCAGCTGGGACGGGGGTTGGGCCTACGAGCAGTACTTC
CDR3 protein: CASSWDGGWAYEQYF

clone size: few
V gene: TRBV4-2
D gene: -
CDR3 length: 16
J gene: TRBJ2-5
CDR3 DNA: TGTGCCAGCAGCCCACTCTGGGGCGAAAGCCAAGAGACCCAGTACTTC
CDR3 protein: CASSPLWGESQETQYF

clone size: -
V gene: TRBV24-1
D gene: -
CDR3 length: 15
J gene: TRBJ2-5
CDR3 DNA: TGTGCCACCAGTGATTTCGGAGCTTGGGGGGAGACCCAGTACTTC
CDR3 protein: CATSDFGAWGETQYF

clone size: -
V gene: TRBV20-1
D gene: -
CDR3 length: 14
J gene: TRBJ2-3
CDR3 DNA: TGCAGTGCTATCTCGGCGGGGGCGTCAGATACGCAGTATTTT
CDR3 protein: CSAISAGASDTQYF

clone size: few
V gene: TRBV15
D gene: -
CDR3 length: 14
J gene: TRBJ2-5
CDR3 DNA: TGTGCCACCAGCAGAGACCCCAGGGAAGAGACCCAGTACTTC
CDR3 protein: CATSRDPREETQYF

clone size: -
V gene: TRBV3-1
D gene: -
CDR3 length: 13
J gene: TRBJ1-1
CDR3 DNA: TGTGCCAGCAGCACGACGAAGAACACTGAAGCTTTCTTT
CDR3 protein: CASSTTKNTEAFF

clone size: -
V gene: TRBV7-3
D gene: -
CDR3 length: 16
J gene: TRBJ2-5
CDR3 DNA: TGTGCCAGCAGCTTAAGGCCGGGTTCCACCTCAGAGACCCAGTACTTC
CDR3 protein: CASSLRPGSTSETQYF

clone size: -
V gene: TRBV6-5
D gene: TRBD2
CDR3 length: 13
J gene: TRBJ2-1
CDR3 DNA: TGTGCCGCCCGGGCTAGCGGAAGGAATGAGCAGTTCTTC
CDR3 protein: CAARASGRNEQFF

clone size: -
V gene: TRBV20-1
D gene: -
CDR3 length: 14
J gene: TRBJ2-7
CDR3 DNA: TGCAGTGCTACCTCCAGAGTTTCCACCTACGAGCAGTACTTC
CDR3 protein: CSATSRVSTYEQYF

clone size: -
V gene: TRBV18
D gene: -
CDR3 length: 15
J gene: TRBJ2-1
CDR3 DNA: TGTGCCAGCTCACCACTAGGTCAGGGCGAAAATGAGCAGTTCTTC
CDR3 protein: CASSPLGQGENEQFF

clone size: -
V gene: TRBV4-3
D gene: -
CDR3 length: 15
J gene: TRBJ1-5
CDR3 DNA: TGCGCCAGCAGCCAAGATGTTAACGGCAATCAGCCCCAGCATTTT
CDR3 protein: CASSQDVNGNQPQHF

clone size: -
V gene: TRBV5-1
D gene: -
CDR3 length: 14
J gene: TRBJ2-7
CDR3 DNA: TGCGCCAGCAGTTCCGGGACCAGTCGTTCCGAGCAGTACTTC
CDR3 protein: CASSSGTSRSEQYF

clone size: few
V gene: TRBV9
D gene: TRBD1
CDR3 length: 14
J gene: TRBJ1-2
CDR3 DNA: TGTGCCAGCAGGAGGACAGGGGGGGGCTATGGCTACACCTTC
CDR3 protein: CASRRTGGGYGYTF

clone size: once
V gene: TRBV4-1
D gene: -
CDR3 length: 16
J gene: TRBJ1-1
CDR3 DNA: TGCGCCAGCAGCAAAAGTGGCGGGACGGAGAACACTGAAGCTTTCTTT
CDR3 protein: CASSKSGGTENTEAFF

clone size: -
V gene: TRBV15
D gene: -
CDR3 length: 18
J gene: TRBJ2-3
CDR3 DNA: TGTGCCGCCAGCAGTAGGATTAACGTCCAGGGAATCGCAGATACGCAGTATTTT
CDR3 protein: CAASSRINVQGIADTQYF